The 8 T cell receptor beta chains given below trace back to one sample, sequenced in a study of cytomegalovirus exposure and HLA in healthy donors. Libraries were prepared by immunoSEQ multiplex PCR; TCRdb keeps only in-frame clonotypes and omits some of them. Of 300,000 to 450,000 clones in the sample, roughly 89% are singletons; the top ten hold roughly 0.8%. Sequenced input: PBMCs. These receptors were collected from a woman between 18 and 29 years old in good health and CMV-seronegative.

This clone was counted many times. V and J are TRBV2 and TRBJ2-2; D is perhaps TRBD2 (7 bases). The CDR3 has 17 amino acids. Trimming left V 3 bases short and J 1 base short, with 15 bases between. The germline gives CDR1 SNHLY, CDR2 FYNNEI. The CDR3 region is CASSDTGGAWNTGELFF. CDR3 bases: TGTGCCAGCAGTGATACTGGGGGGGCTTGGAACACCGGGGAGCTGTTTTTT.

CDR3 bases: TGCGCCAGCACCTCCCTCCGGGGGGGCAAGACAGATACGCAGTATTTT. It specifies CASTSLRGGKTDTQYF. V is TRBV5-1 and J is TRBJ2-3; 8 bases fit TRBD2. The germline V gene has CDR1 SGHRS and CDR2 YFSETQ. The CDR3 length is 16 residues. V lost 6 bases and J lost 3; bases outside the gene matches: 12.

The sample holds one count of this clone. The chain carries TRBV7-9 and TRBJ1-6; 11 nucleotides match TRBD1. V shed 8 bases and J 9 bases; nucleotides not matched to a gene: 9. Germline CDR1 and CDR2: SEHNR and FQNEAQ (reference sequence). CDR3 length: 15 residues. The CDR3 sequence is CASLAQGTGGSPLHF. CDR3 sequence (DNA): TGTGCCAGCCTCGCCCAGGGGACAGGGGGTTCACCCCTCCACTTT.

V and J are TRBV10-3 and TRBJ2-7; 12 bases align to TRBD2. The germline V gene has CDR1 ENHRY and CDR2 SYGVKD. The CDR3 sequence is 15 residues long. V trimming: 2 bases; J trimming: 2 bases; junction bases outside the gene matches: 1. This CDR3 reads CAISERTSGTYEQYF. CDR3 nucleotides: TGTGCCATCAGTGAGAGGACTAGCGGGACCTACGAGCAGTACTTC.

This CDR3 reads CASSYSRDREHGYTF. The CDR3 DNA reads as TGTGCCAGCAGTTACTCAAGGGACAGGGAGCATGGCTACACCTTC. The chain has TRBV6-6 and TRBJ1-2, with 9 bases fitting TRBD1. This CDR3 is built from 15 residues. Trimming took 0 bases from V and 6 from J; bases not matched to a gene: 5. The germline V gene has CDR1 MNHNY and CDR2 SVGAGI (reference sequence).

The V and J genes are TRBV6-5 and TRBJ2-7, with 9 bases matching TRBD1. The CDR3 runs 13 residues. Germline V gives CDR1 MNHEY, CDR2 SVGAGI. Unmatched junction bases numbered 5, after V lost 7 bases and J lost 4 bases. CDR3 coding DNA: TGTGCCAGCAAAGGGACAGGGAGGTACGAGCAGTACTTC. This codes for CASKGTGRYEQYF.

The rearrangement uses TRBV10-3 and TRBJ2-7; 10 bases match TRBD2. The J segment lost 3 bases and the V segment lost 4 bases, leaving 3 bases of the junction unmatched. Germline V gene data show CDR1 as ENHRY and CDR2 as SYGVKD. The CDR3 has 14 residues. The CDR3 nucleotides are TGTGCCATCAGTGCCGGGACTAGCGTCTACGAGCAGTACTTC. Its translation is CAISAGTSVYEQYF.

The chain links TRBV19 to TRBJ2-2, with D possibly being TRBD2 (5 bases). The CDR3 spans 13 residues. The germline gives CDR1 LNHDA, CDR2 SQIVND (reference sequence). V was pared by 1 base and J by 14 bases, with 14 bases between. Written as DNA, the CDR3 is TGTGCCAGTAGTATAGGGCCAAGCGGTGACCTGTTTTTT. This codes for CASSIGPSGDLFF.